Described below is a single T cell receptor beta chain sequence and its context. This clone occurred once. Its recognized antigen is unknown. Base qualities are not recorded, but no much larger clone differs from it by a single base. The trial excluded patients who had a history of autoimmune disease or who were on systemic immunosuppression. Peripheral blood for TCR sequencing was collected from all dose cohorts at baseline, on cycle 4 day 1, and on cycle 7 day 1. The samples were taken from a phase I, first-in-human, multicenter, open-label dose-escalation trial of ivuxolimab. Adults with locally advanced or metastatic head and neck squamous cell, hepatocellular, melanoma or renal cell carcinoma were enrolled in the trial. Before TCR sequencing, CD4+ T cells and CD8+ T cells from peripheral blood were sorted into separate populations. The V end loses 1 base and the J end loses 4 bases, and a stretch of 16 bases separates them. From the cysteine through the phenylalanine, the CDR3 covers 16 amino acids. Of the read, only the CDR3 DNA is kept; its 48 bases are in frame from base 1. CDR1 and CDR2 are drawn from the germline V gene: KGHSH, LQKENI.

Genomic DNA was extracted from sorted cells for sequencing of the TCRbeta CDR3 region. TCRbeta CDR3 regions were sequenced using the immunoSEQ Assay. TCRdb re-hosts the immuneACCESS table, in-frame sequences only. Its copies lack some clones; in the studies checked, an unresolved V gene accounts for under half of them, and the cause for the rest is not known. Recorded for this sample are under 55,000 clones; approximately 87% of them occurred a single time. The ten most abundant clones make up less than 7% of the sample. This specimen comes from a study of OX40 agonist ivuxolimab in advanced cancers. Context from the whole study: Ivuxolimab, which targeted the costimulatory receptor OX40 (CD134), was an agonistic, fully human IgG2 monoclonal antibody. Intravenous ivuxolimab was administered to patients every 2 weeks at six dose levels: 0.01, 0.1, 0.3, 1.5, 3 and 10 mg/kg. Among the approximately 54 dose-escalation patients, around 19 had hepatocellular carcinoma, 15 or so melanoma, 9 renal cell carcinoma and 9 head and neck cancer. A male proportion of 82.7% and a mean age of roughly 55 years, ranging from 23 to 79, were recorded for the dose-escalation cohort. Patients were allowed to have had prior anti-PD-1, anti-PD-L1 or anti-CTLA-4 therapy, and around two fifths of the dose-escalation patients had been treated with checkpoint inhibitors. Partial responses occurred in three dose-escalation patients: two with cutaneous melanoma and one with hepatocellular carcinoma. The purpose of peripheral TCRbeta sequencing was to test whether ivuxolimab changed TCR sequence diversity and led to clonal T-cell expansion. The paper covers the monotherapy dose-escalation part of the phase I ivuxolimab trial, which included N of about 56 patients.

General study outcomes and caveats: The antigen specificity of the peripheral T cells that underwent clonal expansion was not determined. On average, CD8+ T cells showed more expanded clones than CD4+ T cells after ivuxolimab. At doses of 0.1 to 3.0 mg/kg, clonal expansion of both CD4+ and CD8+ T cells in blood was seen between baseline and week 6. Low levels of normalized T-cell clonal expansion were also seen in some patients who did not respond. In the 0.1-3.0 mg/kg groups, partial responders were among the patients with the lowest normalized peripheral clonal expansion, particularly in CD8+ T cells.

The chain links TRBV18 with TRBJ1-2; no D gene can be assigned with confidence. The material was CD4+ or CD8+ T cells sorted from blood, obtained in a trial of the OX40 agonist ivuxolimab. The TCR comes from an adult with an advanced solid tumor such as melanoma, head and neck, liver or kidney cancer. The DNA is as follows: TGTGCCAGCTCACCACAAGGAGGTCCCGAGGGCTATGGCTACACCTTC. Protein translation: CASSPQGGPEGYGYTF.